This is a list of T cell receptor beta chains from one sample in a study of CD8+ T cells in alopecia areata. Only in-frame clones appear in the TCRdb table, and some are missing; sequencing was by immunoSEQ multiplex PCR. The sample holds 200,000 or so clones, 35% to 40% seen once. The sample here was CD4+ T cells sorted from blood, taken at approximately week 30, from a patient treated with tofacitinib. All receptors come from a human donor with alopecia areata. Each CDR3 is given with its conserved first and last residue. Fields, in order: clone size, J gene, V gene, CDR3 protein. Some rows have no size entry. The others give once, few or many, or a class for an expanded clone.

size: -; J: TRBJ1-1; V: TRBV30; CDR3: CAWRGTGGSEAFF
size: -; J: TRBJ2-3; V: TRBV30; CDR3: CAWRLAGADTQYF
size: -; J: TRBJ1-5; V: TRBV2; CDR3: CASSVGDRGQPQHF
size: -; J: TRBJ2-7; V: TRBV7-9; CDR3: CASSSGRDYEQYF
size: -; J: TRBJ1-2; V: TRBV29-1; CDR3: CSVESGYSYGYTF
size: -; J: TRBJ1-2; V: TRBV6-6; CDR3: CASSSGLLNYGYTF
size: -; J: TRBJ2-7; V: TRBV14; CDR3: CASGRAHEQYF
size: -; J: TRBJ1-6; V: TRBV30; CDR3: CAWSVQGNSPLHF
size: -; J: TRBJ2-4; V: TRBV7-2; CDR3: CASSLGLALATKNIQYF
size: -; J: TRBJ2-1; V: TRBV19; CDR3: CASSRGVGYNEQFF
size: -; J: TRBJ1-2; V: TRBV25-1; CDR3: CASSPTGTLSDYGYTF
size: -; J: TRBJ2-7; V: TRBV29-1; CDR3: CSVVGQGAGEQYF
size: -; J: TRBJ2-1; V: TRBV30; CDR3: CACHGGNEQFF
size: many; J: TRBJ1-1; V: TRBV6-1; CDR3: CASSRSEAFF
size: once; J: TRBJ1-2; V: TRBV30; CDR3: CAWSVGWADSYGYTF
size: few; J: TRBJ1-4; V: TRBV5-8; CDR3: CASSSGQGLSNEKLFF
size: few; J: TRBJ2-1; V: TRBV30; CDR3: CAWSYPGTSGRAEQFF
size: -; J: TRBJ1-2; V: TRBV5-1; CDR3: CASSLASREVKGYTF
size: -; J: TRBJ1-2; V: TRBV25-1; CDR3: CASSATGTGGGYTF
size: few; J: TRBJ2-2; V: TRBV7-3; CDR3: CASRDLPTGELFF
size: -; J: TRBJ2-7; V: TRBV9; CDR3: CASSSSGTVSYEQYF
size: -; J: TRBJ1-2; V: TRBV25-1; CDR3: CASSELANYGYTF
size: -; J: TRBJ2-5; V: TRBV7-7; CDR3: CASSFGVGTETQYF
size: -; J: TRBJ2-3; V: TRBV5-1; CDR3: CASSLAPIRGFTDTQYF
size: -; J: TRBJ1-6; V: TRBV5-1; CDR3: CASSFDSRDSPLHF
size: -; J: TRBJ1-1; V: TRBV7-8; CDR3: CASSPTAGRRLEAFF
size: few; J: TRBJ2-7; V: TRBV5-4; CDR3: CASSGQGVGTYEQYF
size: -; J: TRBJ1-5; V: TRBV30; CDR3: CAWSASYSNQPQHF
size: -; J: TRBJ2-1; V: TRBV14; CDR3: CASSQDWGNLNNEQFF
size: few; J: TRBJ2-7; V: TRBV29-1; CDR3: CSVLRQGSYEQYF
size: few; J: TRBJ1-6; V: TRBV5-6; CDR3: CASSLVDREGSPLHF
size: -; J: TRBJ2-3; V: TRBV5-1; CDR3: CASSPLAGTSGADTQYF
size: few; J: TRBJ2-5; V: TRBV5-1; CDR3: CASSNTRPTEETQYF
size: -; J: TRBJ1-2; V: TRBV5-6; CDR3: CASSLWAGGYTF
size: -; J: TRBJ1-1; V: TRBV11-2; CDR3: CASSMDGTYEAFF
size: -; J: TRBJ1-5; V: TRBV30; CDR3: CAWQRASNQPQHF
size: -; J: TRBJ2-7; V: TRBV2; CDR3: CASSEIGQPPFGEQYF
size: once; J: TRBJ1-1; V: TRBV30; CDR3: CAWTRQGGTEAFF
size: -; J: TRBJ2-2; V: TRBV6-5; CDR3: CASSLSTGTGGLFF
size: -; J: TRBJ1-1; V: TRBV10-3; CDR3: CAISSDAPRTEAFF
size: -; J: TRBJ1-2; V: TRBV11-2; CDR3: CASSLDMVRFYGYTF
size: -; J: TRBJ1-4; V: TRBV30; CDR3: CAWSRGEKLFF
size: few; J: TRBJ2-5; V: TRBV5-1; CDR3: CASNRGLQETQYF
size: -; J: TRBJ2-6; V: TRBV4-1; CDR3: CASSQTGLSGANVLTF
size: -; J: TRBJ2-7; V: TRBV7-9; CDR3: CASSYKGLESYEQYF
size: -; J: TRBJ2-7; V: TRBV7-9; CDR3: CASSPVRDSSAQYF
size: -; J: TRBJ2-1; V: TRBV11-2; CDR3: CASSLILAGRGEQFF
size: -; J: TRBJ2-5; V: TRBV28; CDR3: CASRPLIHGAQYF
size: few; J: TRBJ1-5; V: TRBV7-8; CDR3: CASGKRGKGDQPQHF
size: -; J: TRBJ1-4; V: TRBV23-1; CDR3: CASSHRDRANPYEKLFF
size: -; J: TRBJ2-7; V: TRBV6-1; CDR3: CASSDPTYEQYF
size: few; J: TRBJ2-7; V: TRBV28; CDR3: CASTPGGLVYEQYF
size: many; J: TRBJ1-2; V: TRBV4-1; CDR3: CASSQEGGRASGDGYTF
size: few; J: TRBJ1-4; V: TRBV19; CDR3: CASRGQSTNEKLFF
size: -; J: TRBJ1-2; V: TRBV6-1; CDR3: CASRLDGGANYGYTF
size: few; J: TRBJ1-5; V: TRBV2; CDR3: CASSDSNQPQHF